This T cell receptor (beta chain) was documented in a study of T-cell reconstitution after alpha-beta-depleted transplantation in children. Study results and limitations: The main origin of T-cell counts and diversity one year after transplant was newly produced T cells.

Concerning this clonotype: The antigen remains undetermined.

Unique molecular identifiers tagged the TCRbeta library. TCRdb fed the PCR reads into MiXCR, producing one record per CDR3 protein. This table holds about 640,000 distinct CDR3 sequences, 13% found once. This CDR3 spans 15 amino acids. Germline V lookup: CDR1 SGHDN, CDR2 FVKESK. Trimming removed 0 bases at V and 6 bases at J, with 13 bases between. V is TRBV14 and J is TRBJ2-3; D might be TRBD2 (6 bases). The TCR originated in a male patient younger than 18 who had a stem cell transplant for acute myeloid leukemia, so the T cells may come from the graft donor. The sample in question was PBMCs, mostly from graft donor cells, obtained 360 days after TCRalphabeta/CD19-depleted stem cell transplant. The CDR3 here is CASSQENRRADTQYF. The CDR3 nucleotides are TGTGCCAGCAGCCAAGAGAACCGGAGGGCCGATACGCAGTATTTT.